The T cell receptor beta chain under discussion was sequenced for a study of T-cell memory formation after mild COVID-19. To note about this clonotype: Its antigen is unidentified.

Study-wide points: Confirmation was lacking for SARS-CoV-2 specificity of second-wave clones that peaked on day 37. The CD4+ clones that contracted clustered mainly within CM and EM, and the CD8+ clones concentrated in EMRA. Day 15 to 85 contractors were CD4/CD8 balanced; later expanders leaned CD4+.

Amplification by 5'RACE using constant-segment primers produced TCR alpha and TCR beta cDNA libraries that carried sample barcodes and UMIs. One entry per CDR3 protein results from TCRdb running MiXCR on the 5' RACE reads. Altogether around 340,000 distinct CDR3 sequences are present, roughly an eighth being singletons, with the ten largest covering about 22%. The clonotype originates from a man aged 18 to 30 who had mild COVID-19 (a few samples of this study predate the infection). Cell type and time point are not known. The sequenced sample consisted of PBMCs or a T cell subset sorted from them (not recorded which).

CDR3 nucleotides: TGTGCCAGCAGTTTTGGGGGATTTCCAGATACGCAGTATTTT. Encoded protein: CASSFGGFPDTQYF. The V and J genes are TRBV12-3 or TRBV12-4 and TRBJ2-3; either TRBD1 or TRBD2 may supply D (5 bases each). V dropped 3 bases and J dropped 4 bases, with 11 bases sitting between them. The CDR3 sequence is 14 residues long.